These T cell receptor beta chains were read from a single sample in a study of cytomegalovirus exposure and HLA in healthy donors. Sequencing used immunoSEQ multiplex PCR; TCRdb keeps in-frame clones, though not all of them. The sample records 120,000 or so clones, 78% being singletons. The sequenced material came from PBMCs. These TCRs come from a man younger than 40 in good health and CMV-seropositive. The CDR3 runs from the conserved cysteine through the conserved F or W. D genes are given only for firm matches. Clone sizes are given selectively: once, few, many, or a class where the clone is expanded.

CDR3 DNA	CDR3 protein	D gene	clone size	CDR3 length	V gene	J gene
TGTGCCAGCAGCCCCTTCAATGGTGCGGGGGTAGGTGAAAAACTGTTTTTT	CASSPFNGAGVGEKLFF	.	.	17	TRBV4-2	TRBJ1-4
TGTGCCAGCAGCTTGGGGACAGGGCGCAATCAGCCCCAGCATTTT	CASSLGTGRNQPQHF	TRBD1	.	15	TRBV5-4	TRBJ1-5
TGTGCCAGCAGCTTTGGGACAGCTAACTATGGCTACACCTTC	CASSFGTANYGYTF	TRBD1	once	14	TRBV7-6	TRBJ1-2
TGTGCCAGCAGTGAGGGGGATAACTATGGCTACACCTTC	CASSEGDNYGYTF	.	.	13	TRBV6-5	TRBJ1-2
TGTGCCAGCAGCGGAAGAGGGGGAGAGACCCAGTACTTC	CASSGRGGETQYF	.	.	13	TRBV5-6	TRBJ2-5
TGCGCCAGCAGCCAAGATTCCGGGACAGCCCGCTATGGCTACACCTTC	CASSQDSGTARYGYTF	TRBD1	.	16	TRBV4-1	TRBJ1-2
TGCAGCGTTGAAGATAGGCAGGCCCCTGGGGCCAACGTCCTGACTTTC	CSVEDRQAPGANVLTF	.	.	16	TRBV29-1	TRBJ2-6
TGTGCCAGCAGGTCCGGGACTAGCGGGGCCTACGAGCAGTACTTC	CASRSGTSGAYEQYF	TRBD2	.	15	TRBV28	TRBJ2-7
TGTGCCAGCAGCGGGGGGGAGACCCAGTACTTC	CASSGGETQYF	TRBD2	.	11	TRBV27	TRBJ2-5
TGTGCTAGCAGTATTGGACAGGGGGGCTCCTACGAGCAGTACTTC	CASSIGQGGSYEQYF	TRBD1	.	15	TRBV7-7	TRBJ2-7
TGTGCCAGTCGACTAGCGGGAGGGGACGAGCAGTACTTC	CASRLAGGDEQYF	TRBD2	few	13	TRBV7-2	TRBJ2-7
TGTGCCTGGAGTTTTAAAGGGGGCGGCTGGGAGACCCAGTACTTC	CAWSFKGGGWETQYF	TRBD1	.	15	TRBV30	TRBJ2-5
TGCGCCAGCATGTTGGCGGGAGGGCCGAATGAGCAGTTCTTC	CASMLAGGPNEQFF	TRBD2	.	14	TRBV5-1	TRBJ2-1
TGTGCCAGCAGCTTGGGAGGAGCTGGTGGCTACACCTTC	CASSLGGAGGYTF	.	few	13	TRBV5-8	TRBJ1-2
TGTGCCAGCAGATCTCAAAGGGACAGGGGTCTTAGTGAGCAGTACTTC	CASRSQRDRGLSEQYF	TRBD1	once	16	TRBV7-2	TRBJ2-7
TGCGCCAGCAGCGGGGACACCGAGCAGTACTTC	CASSGDTEQYF	.	.	11	TRBV5-1	TRBJ2-7
TGCAGCGTTGAAGGGGAGACGGTCTCCTACAATGAGCAGTTCTTC	CSVEGETVSYNEQFF	.	.	15	TRBV29-1	TRBJ2-1
TGTGCCAGCAGCCAAAGCCGGAACACTGAAGCTTTCTTT	CASSQSRNTEAFF	.	once	13	TRBV14	TRBJ1-1
TGTGCCAGCAGTTACTCGACAGGGAGGAACACCGGGGAGCTGTTTTTT	CASSYSTGRNTGELFF	TRBD1	.	16	TRBV6-5	TRBJ2-2
TGTGCCAGCAGTTTCACTTACATCAAAAGGGGTGAAGCTTTCTTT	CASSFTYIKRGEAFF	.	.	15	TRBV27	TRBJ1-1
TGTGCCAGCAGCCTAACCTACGAGCAGTACTTC	CASSLTYEQYF	.	.	11	TRBV7-2	TRBJ2-7
TGTGCCATCAACTCGGGGACAGGGATACATGGCTACACCTTC	CAINSGTGIHGYTF	TRBD1	.	14	TRBV10-3	TRBJ1-2
TGTGCCTGGAGTGTATTCAGGGTAGACGGCTACACCTTC	CAWSVFRVDGYTF	.	.	13	TRBV30	TRBJ1-2
TGTGCCAGCAGTCCCTCGGCTAGCGGGAATGACGAGCAGTACTTC	CASSPSASGNDEQYF	TRBD2	few	15	TRBV27	TRBJ2-7
TGTGCCAGTAGTGGGCTAGCGCCAAACAATGAGCAGTTCTTC	CASSGLAPNNEQFF	.	.	14	TRBV19	TRBJ2-1
TGTGCCAGCAGTCCCCGCCCGGGGGGAGAGCCCCAGCATTTT	CASSPRPGGEPQHF	.	.	14	TRBV27	TRBJ1-5
TGTGCCAGCAAGCGGGGAAGCAATCAGCCCCAGCATTTT	CASKRGSNQPQHF	.	few	13	TRBV2	TRBJ1-5
TGTGCCAGCAGATTCACAGGGTCGTATCAGCCCCAGCATTTT	CASRFTGSYQPQHF	.	.	14	TRBV28	TRBJ1-5